These T cell receptor beta chains were read from a single sample in a study of T cell responses to AZD1222 COVID-19 vaccine. Clones were sequenced by immunoSEQ multiplex PCR, and TCRdb holds only the in-frame ones, with some missing. The sample lists 66,000 or so clones, more than 75% occurring once. Sequencing was performed on peripheral blood, taken on day 0 of AZD1222 vaccination. The source of these receptors is an adult in good health. The CDR3 runs from the conserved cysteine through the conserved F or W. The D gene is left open where the match is weak. Clone size, where shown, is once, few, many, or a class for clones that have expanded.

CASSLNSGGAWNEQFF | TGTGCCAGCAGCTTGAACAGCGGGGGGGCCTGGAATGAGCAGTTCTTC | TRBJ2-1 | TRBV7-2 | TRBD2 | NA
CASSLRGEVTGELFF | TGTGCCAGCAGCTTAAGAGGGGAGGTCACCGGGGAGCTGTTTTTT | TRBJ2-2 | TRBV7-3 | NA | NA
CACGARGNQPQHF | TGTGCCTGCGGGGCTAGGGGCAATCAGCCCCAGCATTTT | TRBJ1-5 | TRBV30 | NA | NA
CASSQVRGKGTEAFF | TGTGCCAGCAGCCAAGTCCGAGGGAAGGGCACTGAAGCTTTCTTT | TRBJ1-1 | TRBV14 | NA | NA
CASSLYDRGDTEAFF | TGTGCCAGCAGTTTATACGACAGGGGGGACACTGAAGCTTTCTTT | TRBJ1-1 | TRBV27 | TRBD1 | NA
CASSWGPADYTDTQYF | TGTGCCAGCAGCTGGGGCCCCGCAGATTACACAGATACGCAGTATTTT | TRBJ2-3 | TRBV5-6 | NA | NA
CASSPSDRDAYGYTF | TGTGCCAGCAGTCCCTCAGACAGGGATGCCTATGGCTACACCTTC | TRBJ1-2 | TRBV2 | TRBD1 | NA
CASSNSGGNTEAFF | TGTGCCAGCAGCAACTCAGGGGGAAACACTGAAGCTTTCTTT | TRBJ1-1 | TRBV21-1 | NA | NA
CASSHIDRGQTEAFF | TGTGCCAGCAGCCATATAGACAGGGGGCAGACTGAAGCTTTCTTT | TRBJ1-1 | TRBV3-1/TRBV3-2 | TRBD1 | NA
CASSRWTSGGGTDTQYF | TGTGCCAGCAGCCGATGGACTAGCGGGGGGGGCACAGATACGCAGTATTTT | TRBJ2-3 | TRBV2 | TRBD2 | NA
CASSGGTVAGYGYTF | TGTGCCAGCAGCGGGGGGACAGTGGCTGGGTATGGCTACACCTTC | TRBJ1-2 | TRBV5-4 | TRBD1 | NA
CASSSGTGGSNQPQHF | TGCGCCAGCAGCTCAGGGACAGGGGGTAGCAATCAGCCCCAGCATTTT | TRBJ1-5 | TRBV5-1 | TRBD1 | NA
CASSLAWQGVGNTIYF | TGTGCCAGCAGCTTAGCGTGGCAGGGGGTTGGAAACACCATATATTTT | TRBJ1-3 | TRBV7-8 | TRBD1 | NA
CASSTGPTEAFF | TGTGCCAGCAGTACAGGGCCCACTGAAGCTTTCTTT | TRBJ1-1 | TRBV2 | NA | few
CASSGRVNYGYTF | TGTGCCAGCAGCGGCAGGGTTAACTATGGCTACACCTTC | TRBJ1-2 | TRBV5-4 | NA | NA
CASSIVSGGGYEQYF | TGTGCCAGTAGTATAGTATCGGGGGGCGGCTACGAGCAGTACTTC | TRBJ2-7 | TRBV19 | NA | NA
CAWSNGRTSSYEQYF | TGTGCCTGGAGCAATGGGCGGACAAGCTCCTACGAGCAGTACTTC | TRBJ2-7 | TRBV30 | NA | NA
CASTGESSYEQYF | TGTGCCAGCACGGGGGAGAGCTCCTACGAGCAGTACTTC | TRBJ2-7 | TRBV6-6 | NA | NA
CASSSVGGGGFQPQHF | TGTGCCAGCAGTTCAGTGGGAGGGGGGGGCTTTCAGCCCCAGCATTTT | TRBJ1-5 | TRBV28 | NA | once
CASSLYGQGGFWMNTEAFF | TGTGCCAGCAGTTTATATGGACAGGGTGGCTTTTGGATGAACACTGAAGCTTTCTTT | TRBJ1-1 | TRBV28 | TRBD1 | few
CASSLVRGAGEHYEQYF | TGTGCCAGCAGCTTAGTCCGGGGGGCGGGCGAACACTACGAGCAGTACTTC | TRBJ2-7 | TRBV11-2 | NA | NA
CASSLGLAGGRSYNEQFF | TGTGCCAGCAGCTTAGGCCTAGCGGGGGGCCGCTCCTACAATGAGCAGTTCTTC | TRBJ2-1 | TRBV7-9 | TRBD2 | NA
CASSLATTYEQYF | TGTGCCAGCAGTTTGGCTACCACCTACGAGCAGTACTTC | TRBJ2-7 | TRBV12-3/TRBV12-4 | NA | NA
CAWSARGDRGPSGQYF | TGTGCCTGGAGTGCAAGGGGAGACAGGGGGCCCTCTGGGCAGTACTTC | TRBJ2-7 | TRBV30 | TRBD1 | NA
CASSLIGNTIYF | TGTGCCAGCAGCTTAATTGGAAACACCATATATTTT | TRBJ1-3 | TRBV7-9 | NA | few
CASSIGQQPQHF | TGTGCCAGTAGTATAGGACAGCAGCCCCAGCATTTT | TRBJ1-5 | TRBV19 | NA | NA
CASSQEPPGGGQEQYF | TGCGCCAGCAGCCAAGAACCCCCCGGGGGAGGCCAAGAGCAGTACTTC | TRBJ2-7 | TRBV4-1 | NA | NA
CASSASPQQGEQYF | TGTGCCAGCAGCGCATCACCCCAACAGGGCGAGCAGTACTTC | TRBJ2-7 | TRBV9 | NA | NA
CASSVSTSYTDTQYF | TGTGCCAGCAGCGTATCGACTAGTTATACAGATACGCAGTATTTT | TRBJ2-3 | TRBV9 | NA | NA
CASSQATGGSGYTF | TGTGCCAGCAGCCAGGCCACAGGGGGCTCTGGCTACACCTTC | TRBJ1-2 | TRBV4-2 | TRBD1 | few
CASSLPSGSYEQYF | TGCGCCAGCAGCTTGCCATCCGGCTCCTACGAGCAGTACTTC | TRBJ2-7 | TRBV5-1 | NA | NA
CASSILGGRSNQPQHF | TGTGCCAGTAGTATTTTGGGGGGACGTAGCAATCAGCCCCAGCATTTT | TRBJ1-5 | TRBV19 | NA | NA
CASSLTDENTEAFF | TGTGCCAGCAGCTTAACGGATGAGAACACTGAAGCTTTCTTT | TRBJ1-1 | TRBV11-2 | NA | once
CASSPSRTGDQSQHF | TGTGCCAGCAGTCCTTCGCGGACAGGGGACCAATCTCAGCATTTT | TRBJ1-5 | TRBV6-5 | TRBD1 | once
CASSYSKAGPSGYTF | TGTGCCAGCAGTTACTCGAAGGCAGGTCCGAGCGGCTACACCTTC | TRBJ1-2 | TRBV6-5 | NA | NA
CASSFGPSSGNTIYF | TGTGCCAGCAGCTTCGGGCCTTCCTCTGGAAACACCATATATTTT | TRBJ1-3 | TRBV7-3 | NA | NA
CATKTGGNTIYF | TGTGCCACCAAGACAGGGGGAAACACCATATATTTT | TRBJ1-3 | TRBV19 | TRBD1 | NA
CASSTPGSRNTEAFF | TGTGCCAGCAGTACCCCCGGGTCGAGGAACACTGAAGCTTTCTTT | TRBJ1-1 | TRBV6-6 | NA | NA
CASSQVYTGELFF | TGCGCCAGCAGCCAAGTTTACACCGGGGAGCTGTTTTTT | TRBJ2-2 | TRBV4-1 | NA | NA
CASSLEEYEQYF | TGTGCCAGCAGCTTAGAAGAGTACGAGCAGTACTTC | TRBJ2-7 | TRBV11-3 | NA | NA
CARDPSGGAVEQFF | TGTGCCAGGGACCCTAGCGGGGGGGCCGTTGAGCAGTTCTTC | TRBJ2-1 | TRBV2 | TRBD2 | NA
CSASLGRGQETQYF | TGCAGTGCTAGTCTGGGCAGGGGACAAGAGACCCAGTACTTC | TRBJ2-5 | TRBV20-1 | NA | NA
CASSITFGRVNTEAFF | TGTGCCAGTAGTATTACGTTCGGCCGCGTGAACACTGAAGCTTTCTTT | TRBJ1-1 | TRBV19 | NA | NA
CASSEWFTEAFF | TGTGCCAGCTCAGAGTGGTTCACTGAAGCTTTCTTT | TRBJ1-1 | TRBV12-3/TRBV12-4 | NA | NA
CASSLLSGNEKLFF | TGTGCCAGCAGCTTGTTATCGGGCAATGAAAAACTGTTTTTT | TRBJ1-4 | TRBV5-5 | NA | NA
CASRPTGLGNTEAFF | TGTGCCAGCAGACCTACAGGGCTCGGGAACACTGAAGCTTTCTTT | TRBJ1-1 | TRBV6-5 | NA | NA
CASSEAGLETQYF | TGTGCCAGCAGTGAAGCGGGACTAGAGACCCAGTACTTC | TRBJ2-5 | TRBV2 | NA | NA
CASSDPWTGGGYTF | TGTGCCAGCAGTGACCCCTGGACAGGGGGAGGCTACACCTTC | TRBJ1-2 | TRBV25-1 | TRBD1 | NA
CASSLTSGGAETQYF | TGTGCCAGCAGTTTGACTAGCGGGGGGGCAGAGACCCAGTACTTC | TRBJ2-5 | TRBV6-2/TRBV6-3 | TRBD2 | NA